These 17 T cell receptor beta chains originate from one sample sequenced in a study of T cells in Graves' hyperthyroidism and ophthalmopathy. Amplification of TCR beta CDR3 regions used RNA as the template. With the HTBI primer set, the TCR CDR3 went through a first round of RT-PCR. MiXCR was run by TCRdb on the multiplex PCR reads, yielding one entry per CDR3 protein. This table holds under 350,000 distinct CDR3 sequences, over 15% found once. Sequenced material: blood. Receptor source: a woman aged 55-70 years with Graves' ophthalmopathy.

The rearrangement links TRBV6-2 or TRBV6-3 to TRBJ2-7, with D perhaps assigned TRBD1 or TRBD2 (6 bases each). The germline gives CDR1 MNHEY, CDR2 SVGEGT. Trimming removed 6 bases at V and 7 bases at J, with 22 bases between. This CDR3 has 15 amino acids. CDR3: CASSPWRAGQGEQYF. CDR3 DNA: TGTGCCAGCAGCCCATGGAGGGCAGGGCAGGGGGAGCAGTACTTC.

The sample holds many counts of this clonotype. J is TRBJ2-7 and V is TRBV28, with D hard to call. This CDR3 spans 15 amino acids. The germline V gene has CDR1 MDHEN and CDR2 SYDVKM. V lost 3 bases and J lost 0, with 12 bases in between. As DNA, the CDR3 is TGTGCCAGCAGTTTTGGCCCCCTTGGCTCCTACGAGCAGTACTTC. It yields the protein CASSFGPLGSYEQYF.

This clonotype was recorded many times. The J gene is TRBJ2-7, the V gene TRBV20-1, with 8 bases that match TRBD2. The length of the CDR3 is 15 residues. In germline, CDR1 is DFQATT, CDR2 SNEGSKA (reference sequence). J lost 1 base, V lost 1 base, and 6 bases had no gene match. The CDR3: CSARVSGGLSYEQYF. CDR3 in DNA: TGCAGTGCTAGAGTGAGCGGGGGCCTGTCCTACGAGCAGTACTTC.

This clonotype came up a few times. This sequence joins TRBV24-1 and TRBJ2-3; D possibly corresponds to TRBD1 (5 bases). The CDR3 runs 15 residues. The V end was cut by 3 bases, the J end by 4 bases, with 13 bases between. Germline CDR1 KGHDR, CDR2 SFDVKD. CDR3 coding DNA: TGTGCCACCAGTGATCCCCAGGGTAGTCCAGATACGCAGTATTTT. As protein: CATSDPQGSPDTQYF.

This clonotype was counted a few times. The rearrangement uses TRBV5-1 and TRBJ2-5; D gene unclear. This CDR3 has 13 residues. Trimming took off 3 bases at V and 4 bases at J, with 10 bases between the two ends. Germline V lookup: CDR1 SGHRS, CDR2 YFSETQ. The CDR3 coding sequence is TGCGCCAGCAGCTCCACAGCTGGAGAGACCCAGTACTTC. Its protein is CASSSTAGETQYF.

This clonotype has just a few counts. A much larger clone lies a single base off, so this may be a read error. Because the CDR3 is missing its conserved closing phenylalanine or tryptophan, this is likely a read error. The rearrangement joins TRBV5-5 to TRBJ2-2, with 7 bases aligning to TRBD2. The CDR3 consists of 17 residues. CDR1 SGHKS and CDR2 YYEKEE come from the germline V gene (reference sequence). The ends lost 3 bases at V and 0 bases at J; junction bases unmatched: 8. The CDR3 DNA reads as TGTGCCAGCAGCTCGGATGGGGGGAGGGCGAACACCGGGGAGCTGTTTCTT. This encodes CASSSDGGRANTGELFL.

There are a few counts of this clonotype. The CDR3 is CASSRGTSGLYNEQFF. In nucleotides, the CDR3 is TGTGCCAGCAGCCGGGGGACTAGCGGGCTGTACAATGAGCAGTTCTTC. The chain has TRBV12-3 or TRBV12-4 and TRBJ2-1; 12 positions match TRBD2. Trimming removed 6 bases from V and 4 bases from J; junction bases left unmatched: 7. This CDR3 is built from 16 residues.

This clonotype was seen repeatedly, ten times or more. This chain links TRBV7-9 with TRBJ1-2; 9 bases match TRBD1. The V and J ends lost 2 bases and 4 bases, in that order; junction bases with no gene match: 8. This CDR3 comprises 16 residues. CDR1 and CDR2 (germline): SEHNR, FQNEAQ (reference sequence). CDR3 sequence reads: CASSLYRDRDGYGYTF. For the CDR3, the DNA is TGTGCCAGCAGCTTATATAGGGACAGGGATGGCTATGGCTACACCTTC.

This clonotype showed up just a few times. The chain links TRBV12-5 to TRBJ1-5; D is possibly TRBD1 (5 bases). Trimming removed 0 bases from V and 6 bases from J, with 15 bases in between. Germline-derived CDR1 and CDR2 are LGHNT and FRNRAP. The CDR3 is made up of 16 amino acids. The CDR3 DNA follows: TGTGCTAGTGGTTTGGTTTCCGGGACCGGGGGTCAGCCCCAGCATTTT. Its protein is CASGLVSGTGGQPQHF.

In this sample, this clonotype turned up many times. The chain combines TRBV5-6 with TRBJ2-3; the match to TRBD2 covers 7 bases. Per the germline V gene, CDR1 is SGHDT and CDR2 is YYEEEE. This CDR3 spans 15 amino acids. V dropped 1 base and J dropped 3; count of bases not matched to a gene: 5. CDR3 loop: CASSLISGETDTQYF. The CDR3 DNA follows: TGTGCCAGCAGCTTGATAAGCGGGGAGACAGATACGCAGTATTTT.

This clonotype was seen at least ten times. This rearrangement joins TRBV30 to TRBJ2-2; the D gene could be TRBD1 or TRBD2 (5 bases each). Trimming left V 1 base short and J 1 base short, with 13 bases between. The CDR3 contains 16 residues. CDR1 is GTSNPN and CDR2 is SVGIG in the germline V gene (reference sequence). CDR3 amino acids: CAWSGTGRQNTGELFF. The DNA for the CDR3 is TGTGCCTGGAGTGGGACGGGACGTCAGAACACCGGGGAGCTGTTTTTT. Full variable domain (remainder filled in from reference TRBV30 and TRBJ2-2): SQTIHQWPATLVQPVGSPLSLECTVEGTSNPNLYWYRQAAGRGLQLLFYSVGIGQISSEVPQNLSASRPQDRQFILSSKKLLLSDSGFYLCAWSGTGRQNTGELFFGEGSRLTVL.

This clonotype was observed a few times. The chain couples TRBV12-3 or TRBV12-4 to TRBJ2-1; the D is unclear. This CDR3 has 14 amino acids. V gave up 1 base and J gave up 0 bases, with 4 bases separating them. Here the CDR3 DNA reads TGTGCCAGCAGTTTAGAGGGCTCCTACAATGAGCAGTTCTTC. It encodes CASSLEGSYNEQFF.

This clonotype was detected a few times. The chain recombines TRBV20-1 with TRBJ2-1; TRBD2 matches 9 bases. Germline CDR1 DFQATT, CDR2 SNEGSKA (reference sequence). V lost 0 bases and J lost 6; bases outside the gene matches: 6. The CDR3 is 15 residues long. DNA of the CDR3: TGCAGTGCTAGAGACCCGGGACTAGCCTCCAATGAGCAGTTCTTC. Translating it yields CSARDPGLASNEQFF.

Ten or more counts support this clonotype. The rearrangement uses TRBV18 and TRBJ1-1; D not certain. V was trimmed by 0 bases and J by 0 bases, leaving 8 bases between them. The CDR3 loop spans 15 amino acids. Germline V CDR1 and CDR2: KGHSH, LQKENI. The CDR3 loop is CASSPPGSVNTEAFF. The CDR3 DNA reads as TGTGCCAGCTCACCACCTGGCAGTGTGAACACTGAAGCTTTCTTT.

At least ten counts were recorded for this clonotype. The chain carries TRBV10-1 and TRBJ1-1; D gene ambiguous. CDR1 WNHNN and CDR2 SYGVQD come from the germline V gene (reference sequence). Trimming removed 5 bases at V and 3 bases at J, with 16 bases between. The CDR3 extends over 15 amino acids. The CDR3 spells CASSRGSAGDTEAFF. CDR3 in DNA: TGCGCCAGCAGTAGAGGGTCCGCCGGAGACACTGAAGCTTTCTTT.

The chain employs TRBV29-1 and TRBJ1-1; 7 nucleotides line up with TRBD1. V dropped 5 bases and J dropped 1; count of bases not matched to a gene: 7. The length of the CDR3 is 14 residues. The germline V gene encodes CDR1 SQVTM and CDR2 ANQGSEA. CDR3 nucleotide sequence: TGCAGCGTTTTTAAGGGGGCATCGAACACTGAAGCTTTCTTT. The encoded protein is CSVFKGASNTEAFF.

The sample holds a few counts of this clonotype. The chain is built from TRBV29-1 and TRBJ1-1; D is unclear. Germline V CDR1 and CDR2: SQVTM, ANQGSEA. The V end was cut by 0 bases, the J end by 2 bases, with 22 bases between. This CDR3 is 18 amino acids long. The CDR3 coding sequence is TGCAGCGTTGAAGATCGCCTACTCCGAACGCCCAATAACACTGAAGCTTTCTTT. Translating it yields CSVEDRLLRTPNNTEAFF.